This T cell receptor beta chain appears in the sequencing data of a study of control samples from healthy donors and cancer patients. The germline gives CDR1 SGHDN, CDR2 FVKESK. This CDR3 contains 14 residues. Trimming cost V 3 bases and J 10 bases, with 13 bases left between them. Sequencing was performed with immunoSEQ multiplex PCR; in TCRdb, only in-frame clones are kept and a portion is missing. Of just over 50,000 clones listed, roughly 86% are singletons. The receptor's source is a man in his forties or fifties with head and neck cancer. The rearrangement links TRBV14 to TRBJ1-6; D not certain. The sequencing input was PBMCs. The CDR3 sequence is CASSHTDHGSPLHF. In DNA form, the CDR3 reads TGTGCCAGCAGCCACACTGACCATGGGTCACCCCTCCACTTT.